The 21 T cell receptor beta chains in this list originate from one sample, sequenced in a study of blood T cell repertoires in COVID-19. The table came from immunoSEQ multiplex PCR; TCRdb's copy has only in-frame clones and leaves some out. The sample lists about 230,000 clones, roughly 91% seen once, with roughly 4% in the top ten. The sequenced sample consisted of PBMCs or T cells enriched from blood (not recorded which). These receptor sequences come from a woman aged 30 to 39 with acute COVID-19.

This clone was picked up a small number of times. CDR3 sequence (DNA): TGTGCCACCAGGGGGGGTATGCGGGGGGCAAATAATGAGCAGTTCTTC. Its protein product is CATRGGMRGANNEQFF. V usage is TRBV15 and J usage is TRBJ2-1, with 8 bases lining up with TRBD2. CDR1 is LNHNV, CDR2 YYDKDF, per germline (reference sequence). The ends lost 6 bases at V and 7 bases at J; junction bases unmatched: 14. The CDR3 is 16 amino acids.

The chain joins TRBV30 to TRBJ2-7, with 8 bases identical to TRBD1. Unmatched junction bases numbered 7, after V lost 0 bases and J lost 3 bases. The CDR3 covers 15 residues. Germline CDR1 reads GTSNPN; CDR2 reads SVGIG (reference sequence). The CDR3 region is CAWSVLRTGIYEQYF. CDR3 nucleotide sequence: TGTGCCTGGAGTGTACTCCGGACAGGGATCTACGAGCAGTACTTC.

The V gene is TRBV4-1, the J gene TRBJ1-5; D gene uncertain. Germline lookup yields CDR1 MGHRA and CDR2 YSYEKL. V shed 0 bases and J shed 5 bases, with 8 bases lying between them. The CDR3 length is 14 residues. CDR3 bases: TGCGCCAGCAGCCAAGACGAGCGTTATCAGCCCCAGCATTTT. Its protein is CASSQDERYQPQHF.

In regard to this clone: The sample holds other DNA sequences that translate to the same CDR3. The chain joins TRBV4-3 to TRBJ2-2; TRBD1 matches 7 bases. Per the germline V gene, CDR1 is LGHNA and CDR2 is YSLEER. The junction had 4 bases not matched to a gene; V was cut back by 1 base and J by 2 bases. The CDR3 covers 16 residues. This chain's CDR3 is CASSQGVGGNTGELFF. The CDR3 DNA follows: TGCGCCAGCAGCCAAGGGGTAGGGGGCAACACCGGGGAGCTGTTTTTT.

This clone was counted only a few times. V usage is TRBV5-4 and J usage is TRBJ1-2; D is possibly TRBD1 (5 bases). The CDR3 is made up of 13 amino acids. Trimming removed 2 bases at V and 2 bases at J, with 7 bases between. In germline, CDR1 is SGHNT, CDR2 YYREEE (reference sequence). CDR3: CASSLAGNYGYTF. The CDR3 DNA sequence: TGTGCCAGCAGCTTAGCAGGGAACTATGGCTACACCTTC.

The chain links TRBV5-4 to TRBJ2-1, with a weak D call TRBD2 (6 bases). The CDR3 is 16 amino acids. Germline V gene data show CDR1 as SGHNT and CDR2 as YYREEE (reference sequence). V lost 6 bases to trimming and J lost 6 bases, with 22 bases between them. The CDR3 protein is CASTNGGAPRPNEQFF. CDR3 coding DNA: TGTGCCAGCACCAACGGCGGGGCACCCCGGCCCAATGAGCAGTTCTTC.

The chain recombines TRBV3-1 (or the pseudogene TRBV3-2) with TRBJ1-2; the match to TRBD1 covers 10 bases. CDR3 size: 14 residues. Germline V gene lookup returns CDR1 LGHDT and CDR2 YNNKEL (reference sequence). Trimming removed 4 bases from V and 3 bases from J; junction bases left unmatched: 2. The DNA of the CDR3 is TGTGCCAGCAGCCGGGACAGGGGTGACTATGGCTACACCTTC. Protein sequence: CASSRDRGDYGYTF.

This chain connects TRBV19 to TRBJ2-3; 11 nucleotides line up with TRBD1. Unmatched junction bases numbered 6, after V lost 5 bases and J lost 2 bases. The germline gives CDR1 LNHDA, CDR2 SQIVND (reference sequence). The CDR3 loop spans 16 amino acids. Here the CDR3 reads CASSQRTGGFTDTQYF. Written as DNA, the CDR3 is TGTGCCAGTAGTCAACGGACAGGGGGCTTCACAGATACGCAGTATTTT.

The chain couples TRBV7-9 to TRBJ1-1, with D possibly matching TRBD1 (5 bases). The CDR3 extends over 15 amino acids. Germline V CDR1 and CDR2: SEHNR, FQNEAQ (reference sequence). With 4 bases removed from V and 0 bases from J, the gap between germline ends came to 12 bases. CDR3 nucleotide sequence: TGTGCCAGCAGCTCGACCGGGGGGATGAACACTGAAGCTTTCTTT. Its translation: CASSSTGGMNTEAFF.

The CDR3 loop is CASSILDRGQDGNTIYF. CDR3 nucleotides: TGTGCCAGTAGTATCTTGGACAGGGGGCAAGATGGAAACACCATATATTTT. The J gene is TRBJ1-3, the V gene TRBV19; the match to TRBD1 covers 11 bases. J gave up 3 bases and V 3 bases, and 7 bases lay outside the gene matches. Germline loops: CDR1 LNHDA, CDR2 SQIVND (reference sequence). The CDR3 consists of 17 residues.

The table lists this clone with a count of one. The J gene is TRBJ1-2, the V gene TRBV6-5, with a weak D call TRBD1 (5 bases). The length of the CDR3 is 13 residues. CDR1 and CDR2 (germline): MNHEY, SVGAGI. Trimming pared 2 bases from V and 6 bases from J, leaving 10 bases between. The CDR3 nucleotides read TGTGCCAGCAGTTACGGCAGGGTTAATGGCTACACCTTC. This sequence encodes CASSYGRVNGYTF.

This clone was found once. The CDR3 protein is CASSLYRAGAVEAFF. The CDR3 DNA reads as TGTGCCAGCAGCTTATATCGGGCAGGGGCGGTGGAAGCTTTCTTT. The chain couples TRBV7-2 to TRBJ1-1; a weak D match, TRBD1 (6 bases). Germline V CDR1 and CDR2: SGHTA, FQGNSA. The CDR3 has 15 amino acids. The ends were cut back, 2 bases at V and 8 bases at J, with 18 bases in the middle.

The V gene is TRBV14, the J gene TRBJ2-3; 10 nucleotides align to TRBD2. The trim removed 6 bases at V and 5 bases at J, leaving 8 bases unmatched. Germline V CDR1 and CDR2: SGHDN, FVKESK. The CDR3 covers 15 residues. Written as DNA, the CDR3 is TGTGCCAGCAGATACGCCGGGACTAGCGAAGATACGCAGTATTTT. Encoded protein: CASRYAGTSEDTQYF.

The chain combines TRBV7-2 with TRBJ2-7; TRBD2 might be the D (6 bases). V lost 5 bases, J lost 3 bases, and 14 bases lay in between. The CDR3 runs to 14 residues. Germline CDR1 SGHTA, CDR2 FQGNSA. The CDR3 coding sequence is TGTGCCAGCAGCGTGCGGGGCAGGGACTACGAGCAGTACTTC. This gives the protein CASSVRGRDYEQYF.

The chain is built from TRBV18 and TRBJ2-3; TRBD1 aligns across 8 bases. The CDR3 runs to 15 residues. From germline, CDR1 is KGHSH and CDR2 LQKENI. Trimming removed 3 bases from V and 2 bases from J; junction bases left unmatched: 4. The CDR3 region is CASSPRQGTTDTQYF. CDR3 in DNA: TGTGCCAGCTCACCCCGACAGGGGACCACAGATACGCAGTATTTT.

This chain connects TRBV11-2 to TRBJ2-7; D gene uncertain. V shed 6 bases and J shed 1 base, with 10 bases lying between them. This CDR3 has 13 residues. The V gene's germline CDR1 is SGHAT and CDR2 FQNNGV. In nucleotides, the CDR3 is TGTGCCAGCAGGTCTCGGTCTTCCTACGAGCAGTACTTC. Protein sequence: CASRSRSSYEQYF.

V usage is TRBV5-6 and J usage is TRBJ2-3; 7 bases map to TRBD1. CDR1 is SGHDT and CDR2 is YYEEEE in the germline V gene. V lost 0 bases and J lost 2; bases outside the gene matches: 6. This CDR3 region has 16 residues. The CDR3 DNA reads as TGTGCCAGCAGCTTGGAAGGGGGCGCGGACACAGATACGCAGTATTTT. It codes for CASSLEGGADTDTQYF.

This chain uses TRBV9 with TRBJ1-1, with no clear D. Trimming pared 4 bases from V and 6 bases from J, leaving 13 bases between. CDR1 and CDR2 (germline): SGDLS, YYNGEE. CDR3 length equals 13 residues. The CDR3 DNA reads TGTGCCAGCAGCCCGAGGGAGGTCGCTGAAGCTTTCTTT. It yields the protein CASSPREVAEAFF.

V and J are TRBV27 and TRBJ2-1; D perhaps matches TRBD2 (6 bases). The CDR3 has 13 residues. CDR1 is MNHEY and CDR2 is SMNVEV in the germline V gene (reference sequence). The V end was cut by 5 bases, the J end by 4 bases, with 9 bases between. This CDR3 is CASSPGLYNEQFF. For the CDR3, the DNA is TGTGCCAGCAGTCCGGGACTTTACAATGAGCAGTTCTTC.

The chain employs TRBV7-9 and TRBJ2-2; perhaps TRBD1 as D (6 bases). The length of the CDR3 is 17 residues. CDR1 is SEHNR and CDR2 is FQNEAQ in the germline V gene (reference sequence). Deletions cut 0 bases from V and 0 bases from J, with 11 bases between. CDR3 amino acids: CASSLAQGHSNTGELFF. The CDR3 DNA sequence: TGTGCCAGCAGCTTAGCCCAGGGACATTCGAACACCGGGGAGCTGTTTTTT. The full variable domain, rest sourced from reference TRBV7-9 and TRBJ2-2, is DTGVSQNPRHKITKRGQNVTFRCDPISEHNRLYWYRQTLGQGPEFLTYFQNEAQLEKSRLLSDRFSAERPKGSFSTLEIQRTEQGDSAMYLCASSLAQGHSNTGELFFGEGSRLTVL.

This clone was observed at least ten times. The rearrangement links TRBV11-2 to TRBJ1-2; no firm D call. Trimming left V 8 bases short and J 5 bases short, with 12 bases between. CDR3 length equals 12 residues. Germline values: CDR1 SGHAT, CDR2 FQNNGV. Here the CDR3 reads CASSEQRYGYTF. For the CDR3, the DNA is TGTGCCAGCTCCGAGCAGAGGTATGGCTACACCTTC.